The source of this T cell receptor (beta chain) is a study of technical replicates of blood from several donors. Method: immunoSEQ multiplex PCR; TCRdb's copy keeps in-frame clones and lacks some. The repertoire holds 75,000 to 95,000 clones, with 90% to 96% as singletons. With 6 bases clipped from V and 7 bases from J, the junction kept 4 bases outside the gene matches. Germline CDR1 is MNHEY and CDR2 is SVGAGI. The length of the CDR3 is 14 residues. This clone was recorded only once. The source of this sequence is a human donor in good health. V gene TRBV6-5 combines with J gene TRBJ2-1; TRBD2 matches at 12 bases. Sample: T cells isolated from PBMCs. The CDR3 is CASRRLAGVNEQFF. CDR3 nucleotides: TGTGCCAGCAGACGACTAGCGGGAGTGAATGAGCAGTTCTTC.